A single sample gave rise to the 14 T cell receptor beta chains below, sequenced in a study of T cell changes during pregnancy in multiple sclerosis. Data came from immunoSEQ multiplex PCR; TCRdb stores just in-frame clones and leaves some out. The sample carries around 60,000 clones, 80% to 90% recorded once. Here the sequenced sample was peripheral blood, taken in the first trimester of pregnancy. These receptors were obtained from a female donor with multiple sclerosis, enrolled in a pregnancy study.

The genes are TRBV5-5 and TRBJ1-2, with 8 bases aligning to TRBD1. Germline loops: CDR1 SGHKS, CDR2 YYEKEE (reference sequence). CDR3 length: 17 residues. V was clipped by 4 bases and J by 4 bases; unmatched bases: 15. This chain's CDR3 is CASSLPVGTGVFYGYTF. CDR3 sequence (DNA): TGTGCCAGCAGCCTCCCGGTCGGGACAGGAGTTTTCTATGGCTACACCTTC.

The table lists this clone with a count of one. The rearrangement uses TRBV2 and TRBJ1-5; 7 bases fit TRBD1. From germline, CDR1 is SNHLY and CDR2 FYNNEI. CDR3 size: 12 residues. V shed 6 bases, J shed 12 bases, and the junction held 8 bases outside the gene matches. The CDR3 DNA reads TGTGCCAGCAGCCTTAAGAACAGGGGCCAGCATTTT. Translating gives CASSLKNRGQHF.

The chain employs TRBV30 and TRBJ2-6, with D uncertain. Germline lookup yields CDR1 GTSNPN and CDR2 SVGIG (reference sequence). CDR3 size: 13 residues. Trimming stripped 4 bases from V and 0 bases from J, with 4 bases between. CDR3 in DNA: TGTGCCTGGAAGAGCTCTGGGGCCAACGTCCTGACTTTC. Translated: CAWKSSGANVLTF.

CDR3 DNA: TGTGCCAGCAGGCGGGACAGCAGATACACTGAAGCTTTCTTT. Its translation is CASRRDSRYTEAFF. The chain has TRBV7-2 and TRBJ1-1; TRBD1 agrees at 7 bases. There are 14 residues in the CDR3. J lost 3 bases, V lost 6 bases, and 7 bases had no gene match. The V gene's germline CDR1 is SGHTA and CDR2 FQGNSA.

V gene TRBV6-1 combines with J gene TRBJ1-5; tentative D call: TRBD1 (5 bases). Germline assignment: CDR1 MNHNS and CDR2 SASEGT. Trimming cost V 0 bases and J 2 bases, with 11 bases left between them. The CDR3 covers 16 residues. The CDR3 nucleotides are TGTGCCAGCAGTGAAGCCCTATGGGGGGGCAATCAGCCCCAGCATTTT. It specifies CASSEALWGGNQPQHF.

J is TRBJ2-1 and V is TRBV6-6; TRBD2 matches 9 bases. Per the germline V gene, CDR1 is MNHNY and CDR2 is SVGAGI (reference sequence). The CDR3 is made up of 15 amino acids. Here the CDR3 reads CSGAGGNNGINEQFF. The DNA for the CDR3 is TGTTCGGGAGCGGGAGGTAATAACGGGATCAATGAGCAGTTCTTC.

The chain links TRBV30 to TRBJ2-3; TRBD1 matches 8 bases. Unmatched junction bases numbered 5, after V lost 5 bases and J lost 4 bases. CDR1 and CDR2 from the germline V gene are GTSNPN and SVGIG (reference sequence). This CDR3 spans 13 amino acids. This CDR3 reads CAWGQGGADTQYF. In DNA, the CDR3 is TGTGCCTGGGGACAGGGAGGCGCAGATACGCAGTATTTT.

This chain joins TRBV28 and TRBJ1-2; no firm D call. V lost 2 bases and J lost 0, with 4 bases in between. Germline V lookup: CDR1 MDHEN, CDR2 SYDVKM. The CDR3 loop spans 13 amino acids. The CDR3 bases are TGTGCCAGCAGTTTAGTAGCTAACTATGGCTACACCTTC. Translating gives CASSLVANYGYTF.

The rearrangement joins TRBV27 to TRBJ2-7, with D possibly being TRBD1 (5 bases). The CDR3 has 12 amino acids. The germline gives CDR1 MNHEY, CDR2 SMNVEV (reference sequence). V was shortened by 5 bases and J by 2 bases, with 7 bases between the two germline ends. The CDR3 DNA reads TGTGCCAGCAGTAGGGGCACCTACGAGCAGTACTTC. It translates to CASSRGTYEQYF.

This chain joins TRBV5-8 and TRBJ2-3, with D tentatively TRBD1 (8 bases). V dropped 2 bases and J dropped 2 bases, with 12 bases sitting between them. Germline loops: CDR1 SGHTS, CDR2 YDEGEE. The CDR3 totals 15 residues. The CDR3 DNA sequence: TGTGCCAGCAGCTTACAGGGGGGGGACACAGATACGCAGTATTTT. It codes for CASSLQGGDTDTQYF.

V is TRBV4-2 and J is TRBJ2-3; TRBD2 agrees at 9 bases. CDR3 size: 17 residues. The germline gives CDR1 LGHNA, CDR2 YNFKEQ. With 0 bases clipped from V and 3 bases from J, the junction kept 7 bases outside the gene matches. The CDR3: CASSQDRAGGPTDTQYF. The CDR3, as DNA: TGTGCCAGCAGCCAAGATCGGGCGGGAGGGCCTACAGATACGCAGTATTTT.

J is TRBJ2-2 and V is TRBV7-6, with 8 bases matching TRBD2. V dropped 4 bases and J dropped 5; count of bases not matched to a gene: 9. In germline, CDR1 is SGHVS, CDR2 FNYEAQ. CDR3 length: 16 residues. The CDR3 loop is CASSSVLAAETGELFF. In DNA, the CDR3 is TGTGCCAGCAGCTCGGTACTAGCGGCCGAGACCGGGGAGCTGTTTTTT.

The chain is built from TRBV11-2 and TRBJ2-2, with 7 bases lining up with TRBD1. V lost 6 bases and J lost 0; bases outside the gene matches: 7. This CDR3 is 16 amino acids long. Germline V gives CDR1 SGHAT, CDR2 FQNNGV. The CDR3 region has the DNA TGTGCCAGCAGATCAGGACAGGCCCCGAACACCGGGGAGCTGTTTTTT. This translates into CASRSGQAPNTGELFF.

The chain links TRBV10-3 to TRBJ1-1; D remains unclear. The V and J ends lost 7 bases and 1 base respectively, with 13 bases between them. Looked up from germline, CDR1 is ENHRY and CDR2 is SYGVKD. CDR3 length equals 14 residues. CDR3: CAINEGNPNTEAFF. The CDR3 DNA is TGTGCCATCAACGAGGGAAATCCGAACACTGAAGCTTTCTTT.